What follows describes a single T cell receptor (beta chain). Its cognate antigen is unknown. Trimming at V came to 1 base and at J to 5 bases, leaving 13 bases not matched to a gene. Germline CDR1 LGHNA, CDR2 YSLEER. This CDR3 is built from 17 residues. This sample is part of a study of OX40 agonist ivuxolimab in advanced cancers. The protocol was immunoSEQ multiplex PCR, while the TCRdb copy is restricted to in-frame clones and leaves out a portion. The sample consists of about 23,000 clones, approximately 80% of them appearing once. Study-wide results and limits: The study observed clonal expansion of CD4+ and CD8+ blood T cells by week 6 at 0.1 to 3.0 mg/kg.

This chain connects TRBV4-3 to TRBJ2-5; 7 bases are a match to TRBD2. Sequencing used CD4+ or CD8+ T cells sorted from blood, obtained in a trial of the OX40 agonist ivuxolimab. This sequence was found in an adult with an advanced solid tumor such as melanoma, head and neck, liver or kidney cancer. As DNA, the CDR3 is TGCGCCAGCAGCCAAGGGCCCGGGGGGAGCGAGGAGGAGACCCAGTACTTC. This encodes CASSQGPGGSEEETQYF.